The T cell receptor (beta chain) under discussion was sequenced for a study of blood T cell repertoires in COVID-19. Study-level background: Both acute and convalescent COVID-19 samples were obtained from the United States, Italy and Spain. The cDNA or gDNA used as material had been derived from T cells, B-cell-depleted T cells, or PBMCs.

V was trimmed by 1 base and J by 6 bases, leaving 12 bases between them. The V gene's germline CDR1 is LNHDA and CDR2 SQIVND (reference sequence). This CDR3 region has 14 residues. Original processing notes: Quantification of nucleated cells was approximated via reference gene primer amplification. Libraries were prepared by immunoSEQ multiplex PCR; TCRdb keeps only in-frame clonotypes and omits some of them. D and trimming come from the DNA, and the V and J calls and clone size come from that table. This sample carries about 250,000 clones, approximately 83% of them seen once, and the ten largest clones take around 25%.

The V gene is TRBV19, the J gene TRBJ1-1; possibly TRBD1 for D (5 bases). This TCR came from a man aged 40-50 years with acute or convalescent COVID-19. Source material: peripheral blood. CDR3 protein: CASSIGRASSEAFF. The CDR3 DNA reads as TGTGCCAGTAGTATAGGCAGGGCCAGTTCTGAAGCTTTCTTT.